The 26 T cell receptor beta chains listed next were all sequenced from one sample in a study of regulatory T cells in long-lasting Graves disease. Time point in this sample: persistent/refractory GD, antithyroid drugs over 5 years with positive TRAb. The TCR library was made from RNA extracted from PBMCs. To make TCR beta libraries, researchers used iRepertoire HTBI primers and Arm-PCR of CDR3 regions. From the multiplex PCR reads, TCRdb called clonotypes with MiXCR, one entry per CDR3 protein. The sample has about 470,000 distinct CDR3 sequences; roughly 20% are singletons. The sample in question was peripheral blood mononuclear cells (PBMCs), obtained when the disease was refractory, from a patient treated with antithyroid drugs. All receptors come from a female donor with Graves disease.

This clonotype was recorded many times. This rearrangement joins TRBV28 to TRBJ1-4, with D unclear. The CDR3 has 13 amino acids. Trimming removed 1 base at V and 6 bases at J, with 6 bases between. Germline V gene lookup returns CDR1 MDHEN and CDR2 SYDVKM. The CDR3: CASSLLGYEKLFF. The CDR3 DNA reads TGTGCCAGCAGTTTATTGGGGTATGAAAAACTGTTTTTT.

The genes are TRBV29-1 and TRBJ1-1; D possibly corresponds to TRBD1 (6 bases). V was clipped by 7 bases and J by 4 bases, with 16 bases between them. From germline, CDR1 is SQVTM and CDR2 ANQGSEA. The CDR3 length is 13 residues. CDR3 region: CSAIQGAGTEAFF. The CDR3 DNA reads TGCAGCGCAATACAGGGCGCGGGCACTGAAGCTTTCTTT.

This clonotype was counted only a few times. The V call is TRBV11-2, the J call TRBJ2-3; D may be TRBD2 (5 bases). Looked up from germline, CDR1 is SGHAT and CDR2 is FQNNGV. The germline V and J ends were trimmed by 5 bases and 4 bases, with 16 bases remaining between them. This CDR3 is built from 15 residues. As DNA, the CDR3 is TGTGCCAGCAGCCTCCGCCGAGCTAGCCCAGATACGCAGTATTTT. Its protein is CASSLRRASPDTQYF. The complete variable domain, with remaining parts taken from reference TRBV11-2 and TRBJ2-3, reads EAGVAQSPRYKIIEKRQSVAFWCNPISGHATLYWYQQILGQGPKLLIQFQNNGVVDDSQLPKDRFSAERLKGVDSTLKIQPAKLEDSAVYLCASSLRRASPDTQYFGPGTRLTVL.

V usage is TRBV12-5 and J usage is TRBJ2-1, with TRBD2 identical over 8 bases. Germline CDR1 is LGHNT and CDR2 is FRNRAP. Unmatched junction bases numbered 15, after V lost 3 bases and J lost 5 bases. This CDR3 is 18 amino acids long. CDR3 loop: CASGFTRASGSLNNEQFF. CDR3 nucleotides: TGTGCTAGTGGTTTCACCCGAGCCAGCGGGAGTCTCAACAATGAGCAGTTCTTC.

The chain employs TRBV12-3 or TRBV12-4 and TRBJ2-1; maybe TRBD2 (6 bases). Trimming stripped 6 bases from V and 5 bases from J, with 23 bases between. CDR3 length: 17 residues. The CDR3 bases are TGTGCCAGCAGCCCTGGCCGGGACTTCAATCGTCACAATGAGCAGTTCTTC. Its translation: CASSPGRDFNRHNEQFF.

This clonotype was counted many times. This chain uses TRBV11-1 with TRBJ2-5, with 7 bases that match TRBD1. Germline V CDR1 and CDR2: SGHAT, FQDESV (reference sequence). The CDR3 totals 15 residues. J lost 5 bases, V lost 1 base, and 7 bases had no gene match. The CDR3 here is CASSLVRGLTETQYF. The CDR3 DNA reads TGTGCCAGCAGCTTAGTGAGGGGGCTGACGGAGACCCAGTACTTC.

This clonotype was detected only a few times. This chain joins TRBV27 and TRBJ2-3; D possibly corresponds to TRBD2 (6 bases). Germline CDR1 reads MNHEY; CDR2 reads SMNVEV (reference sequence). V was cut by 1 base and J by 2 bases, with 10 bases left in between. The CDR3 has 15 amino acids. The CDR3 region has the DNA TGTGCCAGCAGTTTATTAGCGGCCCCCACAGATACGCAGTATTTT. Its protein is CASSLLAAPTDTQYF.

This clonotype was counted only a few times. The chain is built from TRBV7-9 and TRBJ2-7; D remains unclear. From germline, CDR1 is SEHNR and CDR2 FQNEAQ (reference sequence). V was cut by 3 bases and J by 2 bases, with 20 bases left in between. The CDR3 contains 17 residues. CDR3 amino acids: CASSFNAPKSGTYEQYF. CDR3 nucleotide sequence: TGTGCCAGCAGCTTCAACGCCCCTAAAAGTGGGACCTACGAGCAGTACTTC.

This clonotype came up many times. The rearrangement links TRBV28 to TRBJ1-1, with TRBD1 identical over 8 bases. This CDR3 spans 14 amino acids. Trimming cost V 5 bases and J 4 bases; bases outside gene matches: 6. Germline CDR1 is MDHEN and CDR2 is SYDVKM. The DNA for the CDR3 is TGTGCCAGCAGTATCAGGGGGCTGGGCACTGAAGCTTTCTTT. The encoded protein is CASSIRGLGTEAFF.

This chain links TRBV29-1 with TRBJ1-4; 7 bases line up with TRBD1. In germline, CDR1 is SQVTM, CDR2 ANQGSEA. The trim removed 6 bases at V and 8 bases at J, leaving 12 bases unmatched. The CDR3 length is 14 residues. CDR3 loop: CSVANKGAGEKLFF. CDR3 bases: TGCAGCGTGGCCAACAAGGGGGCAGGAGAAAAACTGTTTTTT. Full variable domain (outside the CDR3, taken from reference TRBV29-1 and TRBJ1-4): SAVISQKPSRDICQRGTSLTIQCQVDSQVTMMFWYRQQPGQSLTLIATANQGSEATYESGFVIDKFPISRPNLTFSTLTVSNMSPEDSSIYLCSVANKGAGEKLFFGSGTQLSVL.

This sequence joins TRBV11-2 and TRBJ2-1; 14 bases are a match to TRBD2. This CDR3 is 15 amino acids long. Germline V lookup: CDR1 SGHAT, CDR2 FQNNGV. V dropped 6 bases and J dropped 8; count of bases not matched to a gene: 6. The CDR3 DNA reads as TGTGCCAGCAGTCTGGGACTAGCGGGAGAAGATGAGCAGTTCTTC. Translated, it gives CASSLGLAGEDEQFF.

This clonotype was detected ten times or more. The chain combines TRBV28 with TRBJ2-7; D might be TRBD1 (6 bases). This CDR3 is 13 amino acids long. The V and J ends lost 6 bases and 3 bases respectively, with 12 bases between them. Germline V gene sequence: CDR1 MDHEN, CDR2 SYDVKM. The CDR3 region has the DNA TGTGCCAGCAGCCTCATACAGGGCTACGAGCAGTACTTC. This codes for CASSLIQGYEQYF.

This clonotype was observed at least ten times. The chain couples TRBV28 to TRBJ2-7; unclear D gene. V was pared by 1 base and J by 5 bases, with 9 bases between. This CDR3 has 13 residues. Germline lookup yields CDR1 MDHEN and CDR2 SYDVKM. CDR3 DNA: TGTGCCAGCAGTTTATATGTCCGAGACGAGCAGTACTTC. Translation gives CASSLYVRDEQYF.

This chain joins TRBV10-3 and TRBJ2-5; no clear D. This CDR3 comprises 16 residues. Deletions cut 3 bases from V and 7 bases from J, with 21 bases between. From germline, CDR1 is ENHRY and CDR2 SYGVKD. CDR3 sequence (DNA): TGTGCCATCAGTGACTCGACGGCTACCCGCATCTCGACCCAGTACTTC. This gives the protein CAISDSTATRISTQYF.

Points on this clonotype: Since a much larger clone is just one base distant, this may be a read error. This chain's CDR3 is CVISELGNQPQHF. The CDR3 DNA is TGTGTCATCAGTGAATTAGGCAATCAGCCCCAGCATTTT. The V and J genes are TRBV10-3 and TRBJ1-5; D is unclear. Germline CDR1 is ENHRY and CDR2 is SYGVKD. The CDR3 contains 13 residues.

This clonotype was counted at least ten times. This rearrangement joins TRBV5-5 to TRBJ2-5; tentative D call: TRBD1 (5 bases). The CDR3 is made up of 16 amino acids. From germline, CDR1 is SGHKS and CDR2 YYEKEE (reference sequence). The ends were cut back, 4 bases at V and 4 bases at J, with 20 bases in the middle. In DNA form, the CDR3 reads TGTGCCAGCAGCCCCCGATCAGGACAAACGGGAGAGACCCAGTACTTC. Protein product: CASSPRSGQTGETQYF.

The rearrangement links TRBV6-4 to TRBJ1-1; 10 bases are a match to TRBD1. J lost 0 bases, V lost 7 bases, and 5 bases had no gene match. CDR1 and CDR2 from the germline V gene are MRHNA and SNTAGT. The CDR3 has 15 amino acids. In DNA, the CDR3 is TGTGCCAGCAACTGGACAGGGGGGTTGAACACTGAAGCTTTCTTT. Its translation: CASNWTGGLNTEAFF.

The chain has TRBV9 and TRBJ1-2, with a tentative D call TRBD1 (6 bases). The length of the CDR3 is 14 residues. The V and J ends lost 4 bases and 6 bases respectively, with 16 bases between them. Germline CDR1 SGDLS, CDR2 YYNGEE. The CDR3 nucleotides read TGTGCCAGCAGCCAAACTAACAGGGATGATGGCTACACCTTC. Translating it yields CASSQTNRDDGYTF. Together with reference TRBV9 and TRBJ1-2, the CDR3 gives the full variable domain: DSGVTQTPKHLITATGQRVTLRCSPRSGDLSVYWYQQSLDQGLQFLIQYYNGEERAKGNILERFSAQQFPDLHSELNLSSLELGDSALYFCASSQTNRDDGYTFGSGTRLTVV.

This clonotype was recorded many times. V gene TRBV12-3 or TRBV12-4 combines with J gene TRBJ2-7, with D uncertain. Trimming left V 3 bases short and J 3 bases short, with 6 bases between. The CDR3 is 12 amino acids. The CDR3 protein is CASSLLYYEQYF. The CDR3 coding sequence is TGTGCCAGCAGTTTGCTTTACTACGAGCAGTACTTC.

This clonotype has more than one count but fewer than ten. The V and J genes are TRBV7-2 and TRBJ1-5; no clear D. Germline V gene data show CDR1 as SGHTA and CDR2 as FQGNSA. The ends were cut back, 2 bases at V and 2 bases at J, with 13 bases in the middle. The CDR3 is 16 amino acids. This chain's CDR3 is CASSLTSALGNQPQHF. The CDR3 DNA reads as TGTGCCAGCAGCTTAACTAGTGCTCTCGGCAATCAGCCCCAGCATTTT.

This clonotype has a handful of counts. The gene calls are TRBV7-9 and TRBJ1-2; D not certain. The V end was cut by 1 base, the J end by 9 bases, with 9 bases between. The germline V gene encodes CDR1 SEHNR and CDR2 FQNEAQ (reference sequence). The CDR3 is 12 amino acids. CDR3 amino acids: CASSLGRDSYTF. In DNA, the CDR3 is TGTGCCAGCAGCTTAGGTCGGGATAGCTACACCTTC.

V usage is TRBV7-9 and J usage is TRBJ2-7; 14 nucleotides align to TRBD2. Germline CDR1 SEHNR, CDR2 FQNEAQ (reference sequence). The CDR3 extends over 19 amino acids. The ends lost 0 bases at V and 0 bases at J; junction bases unmatched: 7. This CDR3 reads CASSLAGGTSGSYSYEQYF. The CDR3, as DNA: TGTGCCAGCAGCTTAGCCGGCGGGACTAGCGGGAGTTACTCCTACGAGCAGTACTTC. The complete variable domain, with remaining parts taken from reference TRBV7-9 and TRBJ2-7, reads DTGVSQNPRHKITKRGQNVTFRCDPISEHNRLYWYRQTLGQGPEFLTYFQNEAQLEKSRLLSDRFSAERPKGSFSTLEIQRTEQGDSAMYLCASSLAGGTSGSYSYEQYFGPGTRLTVT.

This clonotype was detected a few times. The CDR3 region has the DNA TGTGCCAGCAGCGTCCCGGGACAGGTCAAGAACACCGGGGAGCTGTTTTTT. Its translation is CASSVPGQVKNTGELFF. The chain carries TRBV9 and TRBJ2-2, with 8 positions matching TRBD1. The junction had 7 bases not matched to a gene; V was cut back by 2 bases and J by 1 base. CDR3 size: 17 residues. CDR1 is SGDLS and CDR2 is YYNGEE in the germline V gene.

This clonotype has ten or more counts. V is TRBV2 and J is TRBJ1-2; TRBD1 matches at 7 bases. Germline V CDR1 and CDR2: SNHLY, FYNNEI. This CDR3 is built from 12 residues. The J segment lost 7 bases and the V segment lost 10 bases, leaving 9 bases of the junction unmatched. Here the CDR3 DNA reads TGTGCCACCCATACAGGGGTCGGTGGCTACACCTTC. Protein product: CATHTGVGGYTF.

This clonotype was detected many times. The chain links TRBV11-2 to TRBJ2-5, with a tentative D call TRBD1 (8 bases). Trimming pared 3 bases from V and 5 bases from J, leaving 13 bases between. Germline CDR1 is SGHAT and CDR2 is FQNNGV. CDR3 size: 14 residues. The CDR3 nucleotides read TGTGCCAGCAGCTTCACACAGGGGGGGGAGACCCAGTACTTC. As protein: CASSFTQGGETQYF.

Note on this clonotype: Germline and junction disagree at one end, which may indicate a read error. The J gene is TRBJ2-7, the V gene TRBV5-1; 8 positions agree with TRBD2. Looked up from germline, CDR1 is SGHRS and CDR2 is YFSETQ. There are 16 residues in the CDR3. Here the CDR3 reads CASSLDGSGNSYEQYF. CDR3 coding DNA: TGTGCCAGCAGCTTGGATGGTAGCGGGAACTCCTACGAGCAGTACTTC. The full variable domain, completed using reference TRBV5-1 and TRBJ2-7, is KAGVTQTPRYLIKTRGQQVTLSCSPISGHRSVSWYQQTPGQGLQFLFEYFSETQRNKGNFPGRFSGRQFSNSRSEMNVSTLELGDSALYLCASSLDGSGNSYEQYFGPGTRLTVT.